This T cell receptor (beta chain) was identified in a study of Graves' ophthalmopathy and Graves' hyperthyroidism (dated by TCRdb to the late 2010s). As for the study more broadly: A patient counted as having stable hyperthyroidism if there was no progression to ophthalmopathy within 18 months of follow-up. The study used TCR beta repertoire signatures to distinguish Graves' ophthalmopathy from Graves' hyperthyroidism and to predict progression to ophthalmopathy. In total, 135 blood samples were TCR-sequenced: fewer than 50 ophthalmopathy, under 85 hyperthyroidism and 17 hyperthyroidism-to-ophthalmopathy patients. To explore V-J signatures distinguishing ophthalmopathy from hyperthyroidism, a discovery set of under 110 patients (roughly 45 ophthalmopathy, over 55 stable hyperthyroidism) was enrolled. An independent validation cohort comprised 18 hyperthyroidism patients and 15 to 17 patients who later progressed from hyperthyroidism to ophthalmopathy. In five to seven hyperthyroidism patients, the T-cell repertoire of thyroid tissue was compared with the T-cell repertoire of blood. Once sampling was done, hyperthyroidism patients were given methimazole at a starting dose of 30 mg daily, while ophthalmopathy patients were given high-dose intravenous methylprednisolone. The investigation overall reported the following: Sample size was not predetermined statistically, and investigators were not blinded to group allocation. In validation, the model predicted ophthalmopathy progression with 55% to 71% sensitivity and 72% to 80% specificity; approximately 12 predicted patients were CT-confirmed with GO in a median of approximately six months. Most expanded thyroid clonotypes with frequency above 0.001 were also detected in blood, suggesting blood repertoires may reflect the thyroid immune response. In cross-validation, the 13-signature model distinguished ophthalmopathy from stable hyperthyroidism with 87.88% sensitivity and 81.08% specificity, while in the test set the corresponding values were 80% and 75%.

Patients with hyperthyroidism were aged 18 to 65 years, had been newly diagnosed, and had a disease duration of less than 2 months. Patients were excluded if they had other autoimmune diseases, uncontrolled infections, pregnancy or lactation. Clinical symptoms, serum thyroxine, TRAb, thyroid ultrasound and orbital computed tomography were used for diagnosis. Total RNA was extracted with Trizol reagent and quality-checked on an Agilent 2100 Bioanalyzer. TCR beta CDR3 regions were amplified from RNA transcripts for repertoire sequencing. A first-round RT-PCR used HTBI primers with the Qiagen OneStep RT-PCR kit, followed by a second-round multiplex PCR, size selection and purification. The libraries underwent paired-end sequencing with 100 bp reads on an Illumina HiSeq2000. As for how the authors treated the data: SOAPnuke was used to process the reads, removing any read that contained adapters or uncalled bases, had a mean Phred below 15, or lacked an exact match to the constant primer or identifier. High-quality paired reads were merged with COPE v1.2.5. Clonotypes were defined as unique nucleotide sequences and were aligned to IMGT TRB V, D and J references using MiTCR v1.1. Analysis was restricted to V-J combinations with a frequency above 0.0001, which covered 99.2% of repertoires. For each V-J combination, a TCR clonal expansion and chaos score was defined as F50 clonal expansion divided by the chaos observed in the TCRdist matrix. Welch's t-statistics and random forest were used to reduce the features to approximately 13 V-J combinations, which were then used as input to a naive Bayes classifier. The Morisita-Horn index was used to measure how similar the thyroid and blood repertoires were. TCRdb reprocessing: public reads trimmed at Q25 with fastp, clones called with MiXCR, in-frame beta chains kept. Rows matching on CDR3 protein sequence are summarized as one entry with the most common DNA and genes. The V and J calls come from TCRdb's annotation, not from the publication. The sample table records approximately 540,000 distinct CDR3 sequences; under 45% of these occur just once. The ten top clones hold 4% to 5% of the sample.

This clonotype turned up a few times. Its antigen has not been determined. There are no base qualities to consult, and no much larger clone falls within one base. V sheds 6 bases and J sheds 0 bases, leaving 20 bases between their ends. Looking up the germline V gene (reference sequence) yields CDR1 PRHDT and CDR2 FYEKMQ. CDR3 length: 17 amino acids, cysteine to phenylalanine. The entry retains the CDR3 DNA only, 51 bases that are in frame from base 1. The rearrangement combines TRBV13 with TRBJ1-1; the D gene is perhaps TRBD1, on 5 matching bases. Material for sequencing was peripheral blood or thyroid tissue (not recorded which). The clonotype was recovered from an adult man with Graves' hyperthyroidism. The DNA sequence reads TGTGCCAGCAGTTCATCCAGGGAAGGATTAATGAACACTGAAGCTTTCTTT. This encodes CASSSSREGLMNTEAFF.